The text below deals with one TCR beta chain. The table came from immunoSEQ multiplex PCR; TCRdb's copy has only in-frame clones and leaves some out. The data hold about 730,000 clones, with 80% to 90% observed a single time. The J segment lost 3 bases and the V segment lost 3 bases, leaving 11 bases of the junction unmatched. Germline loops: CDR1 MDHEN, CDR2 SYDVKM. The length of the CDR3 is 17 residues. The data stem from a study of shared T cell receptors in the human thymus. In addition, the sample was reused for a study of human thymus T cells. That paper adds: The source of the thymus tissue was resections taken during corrective heart surgery. Within thymic and blood repertoires, V and J gene usage appeared to be biased. Related research reported highly overlapping thymic repertoires among unrelated individuals.

The TCR sequence derives from a girl under three years old with a congenital heart defect. V and J are TRBV28 and TRBJ1-2; 9 bases fit TRBD1. Sequenced: thymocytes. CDR3 loop: CASSFYYGTGRYYGYTF. The CDR3, as DNA: TGTGCCAGCAGTTTCTACTACGGGACAGGGAGATACTATGGCTACACCTTC.